This TCR beta chain was profiled in a study of CD8+ T cells in alopecia areata. The germline V gene has CDR1 SNHLY and CDR2 FYNNEI. This CDR3 is built from 14 residues. The junction had 4 bases not matched to a gene; V was cut back by 7 bases and J by 1 base. Study-wide findings and caveats: Sharing of TCRs across patients appeared less clear than in mice, possibly for HLA-related reasons. Lesional scalp exceeded normal scalp in clonality, especially in alopecia totalis/universalis.

RNA extraction was followed by reverse transcription into cDNA, which acted as the sequencing template. Sequencing was performed with immunoSEQ multiplex PCR; in TCRdb, only in-frame clones are kept and a portion is missing. The sample gives roughly 180,000 clones, 60% of which show up once; around 3.2% is in the top ten. Regarding this clone: Its target is not known.

Treatment noted: oral pan-JAK inhibitor, 5-10 mg twice daily. The source material was CD4+ T cells sorted from blood, sampled at week 4, from a patient treated with tofacitinib. This chain joins TRBV2 and TRBJ2-5, with 9 bases aligning to TRBD2. This clonotype was sampled from a human donor with alopecia areata. CDR3 protein: CASTLTSGQETQYF. The CDR3 bases are TGTGCCAGCACTCTGACTAGCGGCCAAGAGACCCAGTACTTC. Full variable domain (outside the CDR3, taken from reference TRBV2 and TRBJ2-5): EPEVTQTPSHQVTQMGQEVILRCVPISNHLYFYWYRQILGQKVEFLVSFYNNEISEKSEIFDDQFSVERPDGSNFTLKIRSTKLEDSAMYFCASTLTSGQETQYFGPGTRLLVL.